One and the same sample provided the 19 T cell receptor beta chains below, sequenced in a study of identical twins. TCRdb redid the calling of the 5' RACE reads with MiXCR, one entry per CDR3 protein. Among 600,000 to 700,000 distinct CDR3 sequences listed, approximately 21% were seen once. Separately, the same data were catalogued under a study of T cells expressing NK-cell markers.

Specimen: PBMCs. The receptors shown here come from a woman younger than 35 in good health.

The V and J genes are TRBV20-1 and TRBJ1-1; possible D gene TRBD1, 5 bases. Trimming took 0 bases from V and 5 from J, leaving 16 bases between them. Per germline, CDR1 DFQATT and CDR2 SNEGSKA (reference sequence). The CDR3 loop spans 15 amino acids. The CDR3 sequence: CSARDLWRGGTEAFF. The CDR3 DNA reads TGCAGTGCTAGAGATTTATGGCGGGGCGGAACTGAAGCTTTCTTT.

This clonotype appeared a few times. The chain has TRBV12-3 or TRBV12-4 and TRBJ1-2, with a weak D call TRBD1 (6 bases). The length of the CDR3 is 13 residues. Trimming pared 8 bases from V and 4 bases from J, leaving 14 bases between. The CDR3 nucleotides read TGTGCCAGCTGGCAGGGGAAACGCTATGGCTACACCTTC. Residues: CASWQGKRYGYTF.

The CDR3: CASSLGRGTSGFYEQYF. CDR3 DNA sequence: TGTGCCAGCAGCTTAGGACGGGGGACTAGCGGGTTCTACGAGCAGTACTTC. The chain has TRBV7-2 and TRBJ2-7; 12 bases map to TRBD2. The ends lost 1 base at V and 3 bases at J; junction bases unmatched: 7. This CDR3 has 17 residues. The germline V gene has CDR1 SGHTA and CDR2 FQGNSA.

This clonotype was counted ten times or more. V gene TRBV20-1 combines with J gene TRBJ1-1, with D possibly TRBD1 on 5 matching bases. The germline CDR1 and CDR2 sequences are DFQATT and SNEGSKA (reference sequence). This CDR3 contains 14 residues. The ends were cut back, 2 bases at V and 3 bases at J, with 13 bases in the middle. CDR3 sequence reads: CSARSRTRDTEAFF. The DNA for the CDR3 is TGCAGTGCTAGATCCAGGACAAGGGACACTGAAGCTTTCTTT.

The chain combines TRBV6-1 with TRBJ2-1; 7 nucleotides agree with TRBD2. The CDR3 contains 17 residues. Looked up from germline, CDR1 is MNHNS and CDR2 is SASEGT. V was clipped by 7 bases and J by 3 bases; unmatched bases: 15. The CDR3 sequence is CASTPRDRGGSYNEQFF. The CDR3 region has the DNA TGTGCCAGCACCCCTCGGGATAGGGGCGGGAGCTACAATGAGCAGTTCTTC.

This rearrangement joins TRBV7-2 to TRBJ2-5; D possibly matches TRBD1 or TRBD2 (5 bases each). This CDR3 has 14 residues. Germline assignment: CDR1 SGHTA and CDR2 FQGNSA. The ends were cut back, 3 bases at V and 2 bases at J, with 10 bases in the middle. CDR3 amino acids: CASSFLWGQETQYF. The CDR3, as DNA: TGTGCCAGCAGCTTTTTGTGGGGGCAAGAGACCCAGTACTTC.

The sample holds a few counts of this clonotype. V usage is TRBV14 and J usage is TRBJ2-2; D not resolved. V was pared by 4 bases and J by 4 bases, with 13 bases between. The CDR3 spans 15 residues. Germline V gene sequence: CDR1 SGHDN, CDR2 FVKESK. In nucleotides, the CDR3 is TGTGCCAGCAGCCCGTGGATGTCGGGCACCGGGGAGCTGTTTTTT. Residues: CASSPWMSGTGELFF.

The J gene is TRBJ2-5, the V gene TRBV20-1; 9 bases agree with TRBD2. After removal of 8 bases from V and 6 bases from J, the junction contained 10 bases not matched to a gene. The germline V gene has CDR1 DFQATT and CDR2 SNEGSKA (reference sequence). This CDR3 has 13 amino acids. The CDR3 nucleotides are TGCAGTCTCCTAAAGACTAGCGGAAAGACCCAGTACTTC. Translated, it gives CSLLKTSGKTQYF.

The chain uses TRBV7-9 and TRBJ2-2; D possibly corresponds to TRBD2 (6 bases). Germline values: CDR1 SEHNR, CDR2 FQNEAQ (reference sequence). The CDR3 is made up of 15 amino acids. Trimming pared 5 bases from V and 6 bases from J, leaving 16 bases between. DNA for the CDR3: TGTGCCAGCAGCCCCCCGGACTACGTCTCCGGGGAGCTGTTTTTT. The encoded protein is CASSPPDYVSGELFF.

J is TRBJ2-5 and V is TRBV11-3; a possible D gene is TRBD2 (5 bases). The V and J ends lost 0 bases and 3 bases respectively, with 14 bases between them. Germline assignment: CDR1 SGHNT and CDR2 YENEEA. The CDR3 spans 16 residues. CDR3 nucleotides: TGTGCCAGCAGCTTAGAAGCCCGAGAGCGGAAAGAGACCCAGTACTTC. It codes for CASSLEARERKETQYF.

V is TRBV20-1 and J is TRBJ1-5; the match to TRBD1 covers 9 bases. The CDR3 is 14 amino acids. Germline V lookup: CDR1 DFQATT, CDR2 SNEGSKA (reference sequence). The CDR3 is CAGGTGSGNQPQHF. CDR3 bases: TGCGCGGGGGGGACAGGGAGCGGCAATCAGCCCCAGCATTTT.

In its sample, this clonotype was seen a few times. The CDR3 sequence is CASSLGAKNEQFF. The CDR3 nucleotides are TGTGCCAGCAGCTTAGGGGCCAAGAATGAGCAGTTCTTC. The rearrangement uses TRBV7-9 and TRBJ2-1, with unresolved D. CDR1 is SEHNR, CDR2 FQNEAQ, per germline (reference sequence). Trimming removed 1 base at V and 7 bases at J, with 8 bases between. The CDR3 contains 13 residues.

This clonotype was counted at least ten times. The chain combines TRBV20-1 with TRBJ1-4, with D maybe TRBD1 (5 bases). Deletions cut 0 bases from V and 0 bases from J, with 11 bases between. Germline lookup yields CDR1 DFQATT and CDR2 SNEGSKA (reference sequence). There are 16 residues in the CDR3. The CDR3 region is CSARDKGEATNEKLFF. CDR3 nucleotide sequence: TGCAGTGCTAGAGATAAAGGGGAAGCAACTAATGAAAAACTGTTTTTT.

A remark on this clonotype: One end of the junction is discordant with germline, which a read error may explain. The gene calls are TRBV5-5 and TRBJ2-2; the D gene is possibly TRBD2 (5 bases). Germline V gives CDR1 SGHKS, CDR2 YYEKEE (reference sequence). The CDR3 is 14 amino acids. The CDR3 loop reads CASSSRLHSGVLLF. Written as DNA, the CDR3 is TGTGCCAGCAGCTCTCGGCTCCACTCCGGGGTGCTGCTTTTT. The variable domain in full, with the rest retrieved from reference TRBV5-5 and TRBJ2-2, is DAGVTQSPTHLIKTRGQQVTLRCSPISGHKSVSWYQQVLGQGPQFIFQYYEKEERGRGNFPDRFSARQFPNYSSELNVNALLLGDSALYLCASSSRLHSGVLLFGEGSRLTVL.

This clonotype showed up many times. This chain connects TRBV10-3 to TRBJ2-3, with TRBD2 identical over 8 bases. Germline V gives CDR1 ENHRY, CDR2 SYGVKD. The CDR3 sequence is 14 residues long. The V gene end was trimmed by 10 bases and the J gene end by 4 bases; junction bases not matched to a gene: 10. The CDR3 protein is CANGAGAPPDTQYF. Written as DNA, the CDR3 is TGTGCCAATGGAGCGGGAGCTCCTCCAGATACGCAGTATTTT.

The gene calls are TRBV12-5 and TRBJ2-1; the match to TRBD2 covers 7 bases. V lost 6 bases, J lost 3 bases, and 14 bases stayed unmatched. The germline gives CDR1 LGHNT, CDR2 FRNRAP. The CDR3 sequence is 17 residues long. Written as DNA, the CDR3 is TGTGCTAGTGGGGCTGGGGTCCTGGGAGGGGTCTACAATGAGCAGTTCTTC. This gives the protein CASGAGVLGGVYNEQFF.

This clonotype was seen more than once but under ten times. The chain carries TRBV12-3 or TRBV12-4 and TRBJ2-1; 9 bases fit TRBD1. The CDR3 consists of 16 residues. V gave up 6 bases and J gave up 0 bases; unmatched junction bases: 6. CDR3 DNA sequence: TGTGCCAGCAGGACTAAGGGACAGGGCTCCTACAATGAGCAGTTCTTC. As protein: CASRTKGQGSYNEQFF.

This chain joins TRBV10-3 and TRBJ2-7, with a possible D match to TRBD2 (5 bases). Germline lookup yields CDR1 ENHRY and CDR2 SYGVKD. Trimming took 11 bases from V and 5 from J, leaving 22 bases between them. This CDR3 spans 14 amino acids. The CDR3 protein is CAASSSGEVNEQYF. The CDR3 coding sequence is TGTGCCGCCTCTTCCAGCGGAGAGGTGAACGAGCAGTACTTC.

V gene TRBV6-5 combines with J gene TRBJ1-1; D is unclear. The CDR3 covers 14 residues. The V gene lost 2 bases and the J gene lost 0 bases, with 7 bases spanning the gap. The germline V gene encodes CDR1 MNHEY and CDR2 SVGAGI. Written as DNA, the CDR3 is TGTGCCAGCAGTTACGGGCGCATGAACACTGAAGCTTTCTTT. The encoded protein is CASSYGRMNTEAFF.